The 10 T cell receptor beta chains below all came from one sample that was sequenced in a study of cytomegalovirus exposure and HLA in healthy donors. The PCR contained 60 Vbeta and 13 Jbeta primers. Sequenced by immunoSEQ multiplex PCR; TCRdb stores in-frame clones only, minus some. The sample lists approximately 98,000 clones; around 75% were seen once. What was sequenced was PBMCs. The source is a man younger than 35 in good health and CMV-seropositive.

V gene TRBV5-1 combines with J gene TRBJ2-7, with TRBD1 matching 10 bases. Per the germline V gene, CDR1 is SGHRS and CDR2 is YFSETQ. This CDR3 spans 14 amino acids. The junction had 6 bases not matched to a gene; V was cut back by 4 bases and J by 5 bases. The CDR3, as DNA: TGCGCCAGCAGCCCTGGACAGGGGGTCCACGAGCAGTACTTC. It codes for CASSPGQGVHEQYF.

The rearrangement joins TRBV6-4 to TRBJ1-6, with 8 bases that match TRBD1. In germline, CDR1 is MRHNA, CDR2 SNTAGT. Trimming removed 6 bases from V and 14 bases from J; junction bases left unmatched: 15. The CDR3 consists of 15 residues. The CDR3 DNA follows: TGTGCCAGCAGCCTATCCGGACAGGGAATAGGATCCCTCCACTTT. It encodes CASSLSGQGIGSLHF.

V gene TRBV7-9 combines with J gene TRBJ1-6; a possible D gene is TRBD1 (5 bases). Germline V lookup: CDR1 SEHNR, CDR2 FQNEAQ (reference sequence). CDR3 length: 14 amino acids. V was trimmed by 1 base and J by 9 bases, leaving 10 bases between them. The CDR3, as DNA: TGTGCCAGCAGCTTAGAAGGGGTGGCTTCACCCCTCCACTTT. Translation: CASSLEGVASPLHF.

The chain links TRBV27 to TRBJ1-1; 9 bases agree with TRBD1. Germline trimming cut 5 bases from V and 5 bases from J; bases unmatched to any gene: 6. The CDR3 has 14 amino acids. Per germline, CDR1 MNHEY and CDR2 SMNVEV (reference sequence). The CDR3 coding sequence is TGTGCCAGCAGTCCCGGACAGGGGCGGACTGAAGCTTTCTTT. Encoded protein: CASSPGQGRTEAFF.

The chain links TRBV2 to TRBJ1-6; TRBD1 is a possible D gene (5 bases). The V gene lost 6 bases and the J gene lost 7 bases, with 13 bases spanning the gap. In germline, CDR1 is SNHLY, CDR2 FYNNEI. The CDR3 totals 14 residues. The CDR3 DNA follows: TGTGCCAGCAGGCCGGGACTGCAAAATTCACCCCTCCACTTT. Amino acid sequence: CASRPGLQNSPLHF.

This chain links TRBV6-5 with TRBJ2-7, with D possibly matching TRBD2 (5 bases). V lost 4 bases, J lost 5 bases, and 21 bases lay in between. Germline V lookup: CDR1 MNHEY, CDR2 SVGAGI. The CDR3 has 16 residues. The CDR3 sequence: CASSSGSSWRFDEQYF. CDR3 DNA sequence: TGTGCCAGCAGTTCGGGAAGTAGTTGGCGTTTTGACGAGCAGTACTTC.

This clone showed up just once. The chain couples TRBV6-1 to TRBJ1-1; 9 bases match TRBD1. V lost 8 bases and J lost 4; bases outside the gene matches: 5. The CDR3 contains 13 residues. CDR1 MNHNS and CDR2 SASEGT come from the germline V gene. The CDR3 sequence is CASRDRAATEAFF. CDR3 bases: TGTGCCAGCCGGGACAGGGCTGCCACTGAAGCTTTCTTT.

The chain is built from TRBV11-2 and TRBJ2-3; D not certain. From germline, CDR1 is SGHAT and CDR2 FQNNGV. The germline V and J ends were trimmed by 7 bases and 0 bases, with 5 bases remaining between them. The CDR3 contains 12 residues. The CDR3 bases are TGTGCCAGCACCCCGAGCACAGATACGCAGTATTTT. Translating it yields CASTPSTDTQYF.

The chain uses TRBV4-1 and TRBJ1-1; weak D call: TRBD1 (6 bases). Trimming removed 2 bases from V and 4 bases from J, with 14 bases in between. Germline V gene data show CDR1 as MGHRA and CDR2 as YSYEKL. This CDR3 region has 15 residues. The CDR3 is CASSQTQGLGTEAFF. CDR3 nucleotide sequence: TGCGCCAGCAGCCAAACACAGGGCTTGGGCACTGAAGCTTTCTTT.

The chain uses TRBV27 and TRBJ2-7; TRBD2 matches at 7 bases. V lost 6 bases to trimming and J lost 2 bases; unmatched junction nucleotides: 7. The CDR3 has 14 amino acids. Per germline, CDR1 MNHEY and CDR2 SMNVEV (reference sequence). The CDR3 region is CASRGAGYPYEQYF. For the CDR3, the DNA is TGTGCCAGCAGGGGAGCGGGGTACCCCTACGAGCAGTACTTC.